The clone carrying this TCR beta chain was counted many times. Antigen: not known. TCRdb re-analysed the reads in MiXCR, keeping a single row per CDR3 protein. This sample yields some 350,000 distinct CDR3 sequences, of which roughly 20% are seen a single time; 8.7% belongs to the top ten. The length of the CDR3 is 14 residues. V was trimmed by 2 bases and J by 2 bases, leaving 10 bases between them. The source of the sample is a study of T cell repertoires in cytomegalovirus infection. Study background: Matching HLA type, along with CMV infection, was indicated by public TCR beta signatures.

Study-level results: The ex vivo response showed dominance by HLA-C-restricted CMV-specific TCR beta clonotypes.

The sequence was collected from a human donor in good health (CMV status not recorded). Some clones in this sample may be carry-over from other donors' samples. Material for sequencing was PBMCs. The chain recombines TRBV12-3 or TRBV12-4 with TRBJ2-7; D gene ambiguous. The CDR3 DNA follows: TGTGCCAGCAGTTTAAGGCAGGACGCCTACGAGCAGTACTTC. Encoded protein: CASSLRQDAYEQYF.